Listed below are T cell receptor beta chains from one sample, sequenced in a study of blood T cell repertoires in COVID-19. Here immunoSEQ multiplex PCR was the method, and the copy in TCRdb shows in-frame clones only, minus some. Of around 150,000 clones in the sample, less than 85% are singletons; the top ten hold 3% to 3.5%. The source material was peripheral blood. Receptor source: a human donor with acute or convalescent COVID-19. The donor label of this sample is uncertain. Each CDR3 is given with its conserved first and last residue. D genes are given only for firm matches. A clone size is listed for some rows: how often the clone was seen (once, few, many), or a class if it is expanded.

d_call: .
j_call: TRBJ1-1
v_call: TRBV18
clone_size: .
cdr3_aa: CASSPKQGSNTEAFF
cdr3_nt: TGTGCCAGCTCACCCAAACAGGGATCGAACACTGAAGCTTTCTTT

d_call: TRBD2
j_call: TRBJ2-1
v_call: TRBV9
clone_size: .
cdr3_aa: CASSVASGEYNEQFF
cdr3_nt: TGTGCCAGCAGCGTAGCTAGCGGGGAGTACAATGAGCAGTTCTTC

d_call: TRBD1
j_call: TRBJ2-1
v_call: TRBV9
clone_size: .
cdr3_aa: CASSVGQYLSYNEQFF
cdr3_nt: TGTGCCAGCAGCGTGGGACAGTACCTCTCCTACAATGAGCAGTTCTTC

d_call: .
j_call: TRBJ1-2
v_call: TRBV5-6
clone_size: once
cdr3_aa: CASSHYGRNYGYTF
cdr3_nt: TGTGCCAGCAGCCATTATGGGAGGAACTATGGCTACACCTTC

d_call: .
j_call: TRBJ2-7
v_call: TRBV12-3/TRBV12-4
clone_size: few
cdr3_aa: CASSLLPYEQYF
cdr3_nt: TGTGCCAGCAGTCTACTACCCTACGAGCAGTACTTC

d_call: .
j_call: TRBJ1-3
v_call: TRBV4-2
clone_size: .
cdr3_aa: CASSQDIGARGNTIYF
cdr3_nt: TGTGCCAGCAGCCAAGATATAGGGGCGCGTGGAAACACCATATATTTT

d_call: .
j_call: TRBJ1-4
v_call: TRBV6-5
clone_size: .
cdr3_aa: CASRLQGGNEKLFF
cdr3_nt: TGTGCCAGCAGACTACAGGGAGGGAATGAAAAACTGTTTTTT

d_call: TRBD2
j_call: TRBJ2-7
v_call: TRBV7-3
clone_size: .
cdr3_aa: CASSFQAGGAYEQYF
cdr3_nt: TGTGCCAGCAGCTTCCAAGCGGGGGGAGCCTACGAGCAGTACTTC

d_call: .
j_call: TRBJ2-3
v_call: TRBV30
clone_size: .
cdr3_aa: CAWSQRRRTDTQYF
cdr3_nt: TGTGCCTGGTCTCAGAGGCGACGCACAGATACGCAGTATTTT

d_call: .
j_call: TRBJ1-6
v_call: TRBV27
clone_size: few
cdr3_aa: CASSLLPPGRSSPLHF
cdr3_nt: TGTGCCAGCAGTTTATTACCCCCGGGTAGGAGCTCACCCCTCCACTTT

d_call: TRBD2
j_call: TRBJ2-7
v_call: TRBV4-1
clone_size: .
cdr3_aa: CASSQQGGGISEQYF
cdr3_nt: TGCGCCAGCAGCCAACAGGGCGGGGGGATCTCCGAGCAGTACTTC

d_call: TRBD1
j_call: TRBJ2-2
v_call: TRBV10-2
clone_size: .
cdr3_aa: CLTGQTGELFF
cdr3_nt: TGCCTGACAGGGCAAACCGGGGAGCTGTTTTTT

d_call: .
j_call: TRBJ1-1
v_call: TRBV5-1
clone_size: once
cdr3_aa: CASSRTGERNTEAFF
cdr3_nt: TGCGCCAGCAGTCGAACGGGGGAGAGGAACACTGAAGCTTTCTTT

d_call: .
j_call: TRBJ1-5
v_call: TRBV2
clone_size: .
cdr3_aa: CASSDSSNQPQHF
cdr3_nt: TGTGCCAGCAGTGACAGTAGCAATCAGCCCCAGCATTTT

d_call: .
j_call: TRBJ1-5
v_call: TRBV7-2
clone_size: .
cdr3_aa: CASSSQGRSSNQPQHF
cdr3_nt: TGTGCCAGCAGCTCCCAGGGGCGGAGTAGCAATCAGCCCCAGCATTTT

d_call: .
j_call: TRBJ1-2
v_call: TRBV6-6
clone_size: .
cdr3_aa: CASSYRGAAYGYTF
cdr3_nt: TGTGCCAGCAGTTACCGTGGGGCGGCCTATGGCTACACCTTC

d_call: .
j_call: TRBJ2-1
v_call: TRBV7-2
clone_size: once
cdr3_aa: CASSLGSQGGNEQFF
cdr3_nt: TGTGCCAGCAGCTTGGGGAGTCAAGGAGGCAATGAGCAGTTCTTC

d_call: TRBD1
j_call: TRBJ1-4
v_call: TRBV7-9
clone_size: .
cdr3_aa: CASSLGQGDEKLFF
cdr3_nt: TGTGCCAGCAGCTTAGGACAGGGAGATGAAAAACTGTTTTTT

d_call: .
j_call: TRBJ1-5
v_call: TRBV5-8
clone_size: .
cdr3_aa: CASSLPGGQPQHF
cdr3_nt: TGTGCCAGCAGCTTGCCCGGGGGACAGCCCCAGCATTTT

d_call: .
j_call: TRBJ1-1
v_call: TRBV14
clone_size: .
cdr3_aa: CASSLTGFAFF
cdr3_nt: TGTGCCAGCAGCCTGACGGGTTTCGCTTTCTTT

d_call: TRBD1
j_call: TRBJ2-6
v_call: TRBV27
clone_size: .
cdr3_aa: CASSSRQGYSGANVLTF
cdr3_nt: TGTGCCAGCAGTTCGCGACAGGGGTACTCTGGGGCCAACGTCCTGACTTTC

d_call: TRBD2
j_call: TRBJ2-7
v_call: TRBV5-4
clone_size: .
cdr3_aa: CASSHRTSGRAYEQYF
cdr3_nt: TGTGCCAGCAGCCATCGGACTAGCGGTAGAGCCTACGAGCAGTACTTC

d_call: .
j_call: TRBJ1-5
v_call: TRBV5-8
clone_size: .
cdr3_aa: CASSLGGGGQPQHF
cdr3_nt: TGTGCCAGCAGCTTGGGAGGCGGTGGTCAGCCCCAGCATTTT

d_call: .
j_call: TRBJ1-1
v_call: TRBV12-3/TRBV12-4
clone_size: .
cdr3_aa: CASRSGGTKAFF
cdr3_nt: TGTGCCAGCAGATCCGGAGGGACGAAAGCTTTCTTT

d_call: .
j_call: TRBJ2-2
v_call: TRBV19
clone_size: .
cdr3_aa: CASSINRATGELFF
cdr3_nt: TGTGCCAGTAGTATAAACAGGGCCACCGGGGAGCTGTTTTTT

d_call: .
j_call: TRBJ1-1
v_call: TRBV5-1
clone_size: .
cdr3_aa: CASSQDSSRTEAFF
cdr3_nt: TGCGCCAGCAGTCAGGACAGCTCGAGAACTGAAGCTTTCTTT

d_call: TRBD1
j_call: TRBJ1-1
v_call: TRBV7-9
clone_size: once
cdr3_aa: CASSLVLQGARAFF
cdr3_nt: TGTGCCAGCAGCTTAGTTCTGCAGGGGGCACGAGCTTTCTTT

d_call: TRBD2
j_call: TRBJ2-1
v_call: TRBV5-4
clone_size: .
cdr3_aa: CASSPAGGQAYYNEQFF
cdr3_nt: TGTGCCAGCAGCCCTGCGGGGGGCCAAGCGTACTACAATGAGCAGTTCTTC